This entry features one T cell receptor beta chain sequence. The antigen is undetermined. This record comes from a study of cytomegalovirus exposure and HLA in healthy donors. Trimming cost V 0 bases and J 8 bases, with 10 bases left between them. The CDR3 consists of 13 residues. Germline V gene lookup returns CDR1 GTSNPN and CDR2 SVGIG (reference sequence). It was with 60 Vbeta and 13 Jbeta primers that the PCR ran. This table comes from immunoSEQ multiplex PCR, and its TCRdb copy is limited to in-frame clones, with some not included. This sample has some 130,000 clones, with 65% to 85% found just once. Regarding the study as a whole: For most TCR beta V segments, an earlier analysis put the productive rate at about 87% or about 30% of the time.

The TCR was taken from a boy between 10 and 17 years old in good health and CMV-seronegative. The rearrangement joins TRBV30 to TRBJ1-4; no definite D call. Sequencing was carried out using PBMCs. The CDR3 DNA reads TGTGCCTGGAGTGTTCAGGCGGGGGAAAAACTGTTTTTT. Translation: CAWSVQAGEKLFF.